Presented here are 3 T cell receptor beta chains from one specimen sequenced in a study of regulatory T cells in long-lasting Graves disease. Time point defined: newly diagnosed GD, antithyroid drugs for less than 3 months. The TCR library was made from RNA extracted from PBMCs. Relying on iRepertoire HTBI primers and Arm-PCR of CDR3 regions, the team built TCR beta libraries. MiXCR, run by TCRdb on the multiplex PCR reads, gives a single entry per CDR3 protein. The sample lists approximately 560,000 distinct CDR3 sequences; 15% to 20% were seen once. The same data also went into a second study, on T cells in Graves' hyperthyroidism and ophthalmopathy.

Sequencing used peripheral blood mononuclear cells (PBMCs), obtained at new diagnosis, from a patient treated with antithyroid drugs. The receptors stem from a man aged 18 to 35 with Graves disease.

This clonotype has only a few counts. The V gene is TRBV29-1, the J gene TRBJ2-7; tentatively, D is TRBD1 (5 bases). CDR3 length equals 13 residues. Trimming took 0 bases from V and 2 from J, leaving 8 bases between them. The germline CDR1 and CDR2 sequences are SQVTM and ANQGSEA. CDR3 coding DNA: TGCAGCGTTGAAGATCAGGGCCCCTACGAGCAGTACTTC. Amino acid sequence: CSVEDQGPYEQYF.

This clonotype was seen only a few times. The junction departs from germline at one end; a sequencing error may be responsible. This chain's CDR3 is CASSIAREATEAFF. The DNA of the CDR3 is TGTGCCAGTAGTATAGCCAGGGAGGCCACTGAAGCTTTTTTT. This chain uses TRBV19 with TRBJ1-1, with D tentatively TRBD1 (5 bases). Germline V CDR1 and CDR2: LNHDA, SQIVND (reference sequence). The CDR3 length is 14 residues.

DNA of the CDR3: TGTGCCAGTAGTATAGGACCGGCAGGGCTCTACGAGCAGTACTTC. Translated: CASSIGPAGLYEQYF. The gene calls are TRBV19 and TRBJ2-7; a possible D gene is TRBD1 (5 bases). Trimming pared 1 base from V and 3 bases from J, leaving 13 bases between. The CDR3 runs 15 residues. CDR1 LNHDA and CDR2 SQIVND come from the germline V gene (reference sequence).